The 7 T cell receptor beta chains below were found in one sample sequenced in a study of shared clonotypes between healthy human individuals. Profiling relied on immunoSEQ multiplex PCR, and the TCRdb table lists in-frame clones only, not all of them. Here the sample spans hundreds of thousands of clones, roughly three quarters being singletons. The sequenced sample was PBMCs. The receptors were gathered from a woman aged 40 to 49 in good health. Some clones in this sample may be carry-over from other donors' samples.

Details on this clone: A much more abundant neighbour one base away suggests this may be a read error. V gene TRBV19 combines with J gene TRBJ1-4; D unclear. Germline V gene sequence: CDR1 LNHDA, CDR2 SQIVND (reference sequence). Between the trimmed V and J ends, which lost 11 bases and 0 bases, there was a span of 13 bases. This CDR3 is 14 amino acids long. DNA of the CDR3: TGTGCCGGTGCAACAGCTGCAACTAATGAAAAACTGTTTTTT. Its translation is CAGATAATNEKLFF.

The J gene is TRBJ2-5, the V gene TRBV5-4, with 9 nucleotides matching TRBD1. V shed 4 bases and J 0 bases; nucleotides not matched to a gene: 7. Germline CDR1 and CDR2: SGHNT and YYREEE (reference sequence). The CDR3 loop spans 16 amino acids. CDR3 sequence (DNA): TGTGCCAGCAGCCTCCGGGACAGGGCTTACCAAGAGACCCAGTACTTC. Protein sequence: CASSLRDRAYQETQYF.

The rearrangement joins TRBV6-5 to TRBJ2-7; TRBD1 matches at 7 bases. The germline V gene encodes CDR1 MNHEY and CDR2 SVGAGI. The CDR3 runs to 14 residues. V trimming: 5 bases; J trimming: 1 base; junction bases outside the gene matches: 5. The CDR3 DNA reads TGTGCCAGCAGTCCTCAGGGGGTATCCTACGAGCAGTACTTC. This encodes CASSPQGVSYEQYF.

The V gene is TRBV9, the J gene TRBJ2-7; TRBD2 matches at 9 bases. Losses at the gene ends were 4 bases for V and 1 base for J; bases not matched to a gene: 3. CDR1 and CDR2 (germline): SGDLS, YYNGEE. CDR3 length equals 14 residues. The CDR3 DNA follows: TGTGCCAGCAGCTCGACTAGCGGATCCTACGAGCAGTACTTC. It translates to CASSSTSGSYEQYF.

The chain is built from TRBV30 and TRBJ2-5; no firm D call. There are 15 residues in the CDR3. Trimming left V 0 bases short and J 7 bases short, with 18 bases between. Per germline, CDR1 GTSNPN and CDR2 SVGIG (reference sequence). DNA of the CDR3: TGTGCCTGGAGTGTACCAAGGTTAGGGCCAGGGACCCAGTACTTC. It translates to CAWSVPRLGPGTQYF. The full variable domain, completed using reference TRBV30 and TRBJ2-5, is SQTIHQWPATLVQPVGSPLSLECTVEGTSNPNLYWYRQAAGRGLQLLFYSVGIGQISSEVPQNLSASRPQDRQFILSSKKLLLSDSGFYLCAWSVPRLGPGTQYFGPGTRLLVL.

The V gene is TRBV4-1, the J gene TRBJ1-2, with D perhaps TRBD1 (6 bases). V was shortened by 2 bases and J by 4 bases, with 14 bases between the two germline ends. The germline V gene encodes CDR1 MGHRA and CDR2 YSYEKL. The CDR3 is 15 residues long. The CDR3 reads CASSQREQGSYGYTF. As DNA, the CDR3 is TGCGCCAGCAGCCAACGGGAGCAGGGGAGCTATGGCTACACCTTC.

CDR3 DNA sequence: TGTGCCATCAGTGCGACTAGCGGGGCGGGCACAGATACGCAGTATTTT. This gives the protein CAISATSGAGTDTQYF. This chain connects TRBV10-3 to TRBJ2-3; 11 bases are shared with TRBD2. Germline values: CDR1 ENHRY, CDR2 SYGVKD. The CDR3 extends over 16 amino acids. J gave up 1 base and V 4 bases, and 4 bases lay outside the gene matches.